This is a list of T cell receptor beta chains from one sample in a study of T cell clonotyping in hematopoietic cell transplantation. Generated by immunoSEQ multiplex PCR, the TCRdb table keeps only in-frame clones and is missing some. The sample carries about 76,000 clones, almost 97% recorded once. The source material was peripheral blood mononuclear cells, sampled before stem cell transplant. The receptors originated from a woman in her 50s with acute myeloid leukemia. Some clones in this sample may be carry-over from other donors' samples. Each CDR3 is given with its conserved first and last residue. Fields, in order: clone size, V gene, J gene, D gene, CDR3 DNA, CDR3 protein. D genes are given only for firm matches. Some rows mark clone size as missing; the rest say once, few, many or name a class of expanded clone.

clone_size: NA
v_call: TRBV6-5
j_call: TRBJ2-7
d_call: TRBD1
cdr3_nt: TGTGCCAGCAGTTCCGCGGACAGGTTGGGCGAGCAGTACTTC
cdr3_aa: CASSSADRLGEQYF

clone_size: NA
v_call: TRBV19
j_call: TRBJ1-2
d_call: NA
cdr3_nt: TGTGCCAGTACACCCCCGACAGCCTCCGAGGGCTACACCTTC
cdr3_aa: CASTPPTASEGYTF

clone_size: few
v_call: TRBV9
j_call: TRBJ1-2
d_call: NA
cdr3_nt: TGTGCCAGCAGCCCCTCGGGGGGGGCGCCGTTTGGCTACACCTTC
cdr3_aa: CASSPSGGAPFGYTF

clone_size: NA
v_call: TRBV14
j_call: TRBJ2-5
d_call: NA
cdr3_nt: TGTGCCAGCAGCCAAGGGCAGGGTGTAAAGACCCAGTACTTC
cdr3_aa: CASSQGQGVKTQYF

clone_size: NA
v_call: TRBV11-2
j_call: TRBJ2-3
d_call: NA
cdr3_nt: TGTGCCAGCAGCTTAGCCACAGATACGCAGTATTTT
cdr3_aa: CASSLATDTQYF

clone_size: NA
v_call: TRBV28
j_call: TRBJ2-7
d_call: NA
cdr3_nt: TGTGCCAGCATCGCGGCGAATAACTACGAGCAGTACTTC
cdr3_aa: CASIAANNYEQYF

clone_size: once
v_call: TRBV6-4
j_call: TRBJ1-1
d_call: NA
cdr3_nt: TGTGCCAGCAGGCCAGGGGCTGCGAACACTGAAGCTTTCTTT
cdr3_aa: CASRPGAANTEAFF

clone_size: NA
v_call: TRBV5-6
j_call: TRBJ2-7
d_call: NA
cdr3_nt: TGTGCCAGCTGCGTTTACTACTCTTCCTACGAGCAGTACTTC
cdr3_aa: CASCVYYSSYEQYF

clone_size: NA
v_call: TRBV29-1
j_call: TRBJ1-4
d_call: TRBD1
cdr3_nt: TGCAGCGCGTACAGGGGCCCTAATGAAAAACTGTTTTTT
cdr3_aa: CSAYRGPNEKLFF

clone_size: once
v_call: TRBV11-2
j_call: TRBJ1-5
d_call: NA
cdr3_nt: TGTGCCAGCAGCTCAGGGGAGTATAGCAATCAGCCCCAGCATTTT
cdr3_aa: CASSSGEYSNQPQHF

clone_size: NA
v_call: TRBV30
j_call: TRBJ1-1
d_call: NA
cdr3_nt: TGTGCCTGGAGTGTTTGGGAGAACACTGAAGCTTTCTTT
cdr3_aa: CAWSVWENTEAFF

clone_size: NA
v_call: TRBV1
j_call: TRBJ1-2
d_call: NA
cdr3_nt: TGCACCAGCAGCCAAGATGGGGGGGAGTATGGCTACACCTTC
cdr3_aa: CTSSQDGGEYGYTF

clone_size: NA
v_call: TRBV27
j_call: TRBJ1-5
d_call: NA
cdr3_nt: TGTGCCAGCAGTTTAACAGTTAGCAATCAGCCCCAGCATTTT
cdr3_aa: CASSLTVSNQPQHF

clone_size: NA
v_call: TRBV5-4
j_call: TRBJ1-6
d_call: NA
cdr3_nt: TGTGCCAGCAGCTTGGACCAGGGTGAGGATTCACCCCTCCACTTT
cdr3_aa: CASSLDQGEDSPLHF

clone_size: NA
v_call: TRBV5-5
j_call: TRBJ2-7
d_call: TRBD1
cdr3_nt: TGTGCCAGCAGCTCGCAGGGACAGGCAGGGAACGAGCAGTACTTC
cdr3_aa: CASSSQGQAGNEQYF

clone_size: NA
v_call: TRBV4-2
j_call: TRBJ2-7
d_call: TRBD2
cdr3_nt: TGTGCCAGCAGCCAAAAGGTCGGACGGGGGGACTCCTACGAGCAGTACTTC
cdr3_aa: CASSQKVGRGDSYEQYF

clone_size: once
v_call: TRBV30
j_call: TRBJ2-1
d_call: TRBD2
cdr3_nt: TGTGCCTGGAGTGTACCCAGCGGGAGACGCTATGAGCAGTTCTTC
cdr3_aa: CAWSVPSGRRYEQFF

clone_size: NA
v_call: TRBV4-1
j_call: TRBJ1-6
d_call: NA
cdr3_nt: TGCGCCAGCAGCCAACTCGGGAGTTCACCCCTCCACTTT
cdr3_aa: CASSQLGSSPLHF

clone_size: once
v_call: TRBV5-1
j_call: TRBJ2-7
d_call: NA
cdr3_nt: TGCGCCAGCAGCTTTTTGGGGGGAACCTACGAGCAGTACTTC
cdr3_aa: CASSFLGGTYEQYF

clone_size: NA
v_call: TRBV30
j_call: TRBJ2-3
d_call: NA
cdr3_nt: TGTGCCTGGAGGACAGGAGCTAGCACAGATACGCAGTATTTT
cdr3_aa: CAWRTGASTDTQYF

clone_size: once
v_call: TRBV7-2
j_call: TRBJ2-7
d_call: NA
cdr3_nt: TGTGCCAGCAGCTTAGGAATAGGGAAGGTGGTCGAGCAGTACTTC
cdr3_aa: CASSLGIGKVVEQYF

clone_size: NA
v_call: TRBV27
j_call: TRBJ1-5
d_call: NA
cdr3_nt: TGTGCCAGCAGTTTATACAGGGATAACAATCAGCCCCAGCATTTT
cdr3_aa: CASSLYRDNNQPQHF

clone_size: NA
v_call: TRBV28
j_call: TRBJ1-1
d_call: NA
cdr3_nt: TGTGCCAGCAGGGGGTGGTCGACTGAAGCTTTCTTT
cdr3_aa: CASRGWSTEAFF

clone_size: NA
v_call: TRBV7-9
j_call: TRBJ2-7
d_call: NA
cdr3_nt: TGTGCCAGCAGTTTCAGGGGAACAGTGGTGCAGTACTTC
cdr3_aa: CASSFRGTVVQYF

clone_size: NA
v_call: TRBV2
j_call: TRBJ2-5
d_call: TRBD1
cdr3_nt: TGTGCCAGCACCAGGAGGACAGGGGGCGACGAGACCCAGTACTTC
cdr3_aa: CASTRRTGGDETQYF

clone_size: once
v_call: TRBV16
j_call: TRBJ2-2
d_call: NA
cdr3_nt: TGTGCCAGCACCGGGACGGCCCACGCGAACACCGGGGAGCTGTTTTTT
cdr3_aa: CASTGTAHANTGELFF

clone_size: NA
v_call: TRBV7-2
j_call: TRBJ1-2
d_call: NA
cdr3_nt: TGTGCCAGCAGCTTTGCCCTCGGATCGGGGTATGGCTACACCTTC
cdr3_aa: CASSFALGSGYGYTF

clone_size: NA
v_call: TRBV4-1
j_call: TRBJ1-5
d_call: TRBD1
cdr3_nt: TGCGCCAGCAGCCACCTAGACAGGGGGGCTAATCAGCCCCAGCATTTT
cdr3_aa: CASSHLDRGANQPQHF